Each of the 17 T cell receptor beta chains below was sequenced from the same sample in a study of cytomegalovirus exposure and HLA in healthy donors. PCR primers comprised 60 Vbeta and 13 Jbeta primers. Produced via immunoSEQ multiplex PCR; TCRdb's table is partial and in-frame only. Of approximately 100,000 clones listed, under 80% were seen once; the top ten hold roughly 4.1%. Sequenced sample: PBMCs. Source of these receptors: a man aged 40-50 years in good health and CMV-seronegative.

This clone has only a few counts. This specimen includes other DNA sequences encoding the same CDR3. The CDR3 reads CASTDRVYEQYF. The CDR3 coding sequence is TGTGCCAGCACGGACAGGGTCTACGAGCAGTACTTC. The V call is TRBV7-9, the J call TRBJ2-7; 8 positions match TRBD1. Per the germline V gene, CDR1 is SEHNR and CDR2 is FQNEAQ (reference sequence). The CDR3 has 12 residues. Unmatched junction bases numbered 2, after V lost 7 bases and J lost 3 bases.

The V call is TRBV27, the J call TRBJ2-3; the D gene is possibly TRBD1 (6 bases). Germline lookup yields CDR1 MNHEY and CDR2 SMNVEV (reference sequence). V lost 5 bases and J 3 bases, leaving 12 bases between the germline ends. This CDR3 has 14 amino acids. The CDR3 here is CASSIHRATDTQYF. In DNA, the CDR3 is TGTGCCAGCAGTATCCACAGGGCGACAGATACGCAGTATTTT.

This chain links TRBV27 with TRBJ1-2; 7 bases map to TRBD1. After removal of 2 bases from V and 6 bases from J, the junction contained 12 bases not matched to a gene. The CDR3 has 16 amino acids. Germline V lookup: CDR1 MNHEY, CDR2 SMNVEV (reference sequence). CDR3 in DNA: TGTGCCAGCAGTTTACGGTGGGACAGCGGTCGAGATGGCTACACCTTC. This encodes CASSLRWDSGRDGYTF.

This rearrangement joins TRBV29-1 to TRBJ1-2, with TRBD1 identical over 7 bases. This CDR3 comprises 19 residues. Trimming at V came to 4 bases and at J to 7 bases, leaving 27 bases not matched to a gene. Germline assignment: CDR1 SQVTM and CDR2 ANQGSEA. The CDR3 bases are TGCAGCGTTGCAGGTAGCGCGCATGGTGGCAGGGGGTCTCGTGGTGGCTACACCTTC. Protein product: CSVAGSAHGGRGSRGGYTF.

A few counts support this clone. The V gene is TRBV4-1, the J gene TRBJ1-2, with a tentative D call TRBD1 (6 bases). Trimming left V 3 bases short and J 6 bases short, with 14 bases between. Germline values: CDR1 MGHRA, CDR2 YSYEKL. The CDR3 spans 14 residues. This CDR3 is CASSQGSTGNGYTF. CDR3 nucleotides: TGCGCCAGCAGCCAGGGGAGTACAGGGAATGGCTACACCTTC.

The CDR3 nucleotides are TGTGCCAGCATGGGAGGGGCCGGGGCCAACGTCCTGACTTTC. Its protein is CASMGGAGANVLTF. The V and J genes are TRBV2 and TRBJ2-6, with 7 bases aligning to TRBD2. V was clipped by 7 bases and J by 4 bases; unmatched bases: 4. The CDR3 has 14 amino acids. The germline V gene has CDR1 SNHLY and CDR2 FYNNEI.

The chain has TRBV5-6 and TRBJ1-1; possible D gene TRBD1, 6 bases. V was trimmed by 10 bases and J by 1 base, leaving 14 bases between them. Germline V lookup: CDR1 SGHDT, CDR2 YYEEEE. This CDR3 spans 13 amino acids. CDR3 sequence (DNA): TGTGCCTCCCGGGGAGGGGGGAACACTGAAGCTTTCTTT. Protein: CASRGGGNTEAFF.

The table lists this clone with a few counts. The chain recombines TRBV5-4 with TRBJ1-2; the match to TRBD1 covers 9 bases. This CDR3 has 15 amino acids. The germline CDR1 and CDR2 sequences are SGHNT and YYREEE (reference sequence). Trimming cost V 3 bases and J 0 bases; bases outside gene matches: 3. The CDR3 sequence: CASSWDREANYGYTF. As DNA, the CDR3 is TGTGCCAGCAGCTGGGACAGGGAGGCTAACTATGGCTACACCTTC.

The chain links TRBV6-6 to TRBJ1-1; 7 bases fit TRBD1. The CDR3 consists of 13 residues. With V trimmed by 0 bases and J by 7 bases, 2 bases remained unmatched. The germline CDR1 and CDR2 sequences are MNHNY and SVGAGI (reference sequence). The CDR3 loop is CASSYSGTDEAFF. In DNA form, the CDR3 reads TGTGCCAGCAGTTACTCCGGGACAGATGAAGCTTTCTTT.

This chain connects TRBV15 to TRBJ1-3; D not resolved. Per germline, CDR1 LNHNV and CDR2 YYDKDF (reference sequence). The CDR3 runs to 15 residues. V dropped 4 bases and J dropped 0 bases, with 10 bases sitting between them. The CDR3: CATSKDWSSGNTIYF. CDR3 nucleotides: TGTGCCACCAGCAAAGACTGGAGCTCTGGAAACACCATATATTTT. Variable domain in full (rest from reference TRBV15 and TRBJ1-3): DAMVIQNPRYQVTQFGKPVTLSCSQTLNHNVMYWYQQKSSQAPKLLFHYYDKDFNNEADTPDNFQSRRPNTSFCFLDIRSPGLGDTAMYLCATSKDWSSGNTIYFGEGSWLTVV.

The chain employs TRBV2 and TRBJ2-5, with a weak D call TRBD2 (5 bases). This CDR3 region has 16 residues. Trimming pared 7 bases from V and 9 bases from J, leaving 27 bases between. CDR1 and CDR2 from the germline V gene are SNHLY and FYNNEI. CDR3 protein: CASIPFGRRAPRAQYF. The CDR3 region has the DNA TGTGCCAGCATTCCTTTTGGGCGGCGGGCCCCCCGGGCCCAGTACTTC.

This clone was picked up one time. The chain joins TRBV6-1 to TRBJ2-7, with 8 bases that match TRBD1. CDR1 MNHNS and CDR2 SASEGT come from the germline V gene. The CDR3 has 13 residues. The junction had 6 bases not matched to a gene; V was cut back by 7 bases and J by 4 bases. The CDR3 nucleotides read TGTGCCAGCACGAGGGACAGGACTTACGAGCAGTACGTC. The encoded protein is CASTRDRTYEQYV.

About this clone itself: The sample contains more than one DNA sequence encoding this CDR3. This chain links TRBV9 with TRBJ2-5; D not certain. The V end lost 0 bases, the J end lost 1 base, and 7 bases lay between the germline ends. CDR1 and CDR2 (germline): SGDLS, YYNGEE. This CDR3 is 14 amino acids long. In DNA form, the CDR3 reads TGTGCCAGCAGCGTAGGGGCTGCCCAAGAGACCCAGTACTTC. Its protein is CASSVGAAQETQYF.

The V call is TRBV5-4, the J call TRBJ2-6; perhaps TRBD1 as D (5 bases). Trimming pared 4 bases from V and 1 base from J, leaving 9 bases between. CDR1 and CDR2 from the germline V gene are SGHNT and YYREEE (reference sequence). The CDR3 runs 15 residues. In DNA form, the CDR3 reads TGTGCCAGCAGCCGTGGACAATCTGGGGCCAACGTCCTGACTTTC. This codes for CASSRGQSGANVLTF.

V is TRBV2 and J is TRBJ2-1, with TRBD2 matching over 8 bases. CDR1 and CDR2 from the germline V gene are SNHLY and FYNNEI. The V gene end was trimmed by 5 bases and the J gene end by 0 bases; junction bases not matched to a gene: 3. The CDR3 covers 15 residues. The CDR3 DNA is TGTGCCAGCAGTCGAGCGGGGGCCTCCTACAATGAGCAGTTCTTC. It specifies CASSRAGASYNEQFF.

The V gene is TRBV27, the J gene TRBJ2-7, with D maybe TRBD1 (5 bases). CDR3 length: 12 residues. The germline gives CDR1 MNHEY, CDR2 SMNVEV (reference sequence). Trimming took off 3 bases at V and 6 bases at J, with 9 bases between the two ends. The CDR3 nucleotides are TGTGCCAGCAGTTTTAGGGGTGGCGAGCAGTACGTC. It specifies CASSFRGGEQYV.

The V gene is TRBV19, the J gene TRBJ1-5; D unclear. Trimming left V 4 bases short and J 3 bases short, with 7 bases between. The germline CDR1 and CDR2 sequences are LNHDA and SQIVND (reference sequence). This CDR3 contains 13 residues. CDR3 coding DNA: TGTGCCAGTAGTAGTACAGTCAATCAGCCCCAGCATTTT. Amino acids: CASSSTVNQPQHF.